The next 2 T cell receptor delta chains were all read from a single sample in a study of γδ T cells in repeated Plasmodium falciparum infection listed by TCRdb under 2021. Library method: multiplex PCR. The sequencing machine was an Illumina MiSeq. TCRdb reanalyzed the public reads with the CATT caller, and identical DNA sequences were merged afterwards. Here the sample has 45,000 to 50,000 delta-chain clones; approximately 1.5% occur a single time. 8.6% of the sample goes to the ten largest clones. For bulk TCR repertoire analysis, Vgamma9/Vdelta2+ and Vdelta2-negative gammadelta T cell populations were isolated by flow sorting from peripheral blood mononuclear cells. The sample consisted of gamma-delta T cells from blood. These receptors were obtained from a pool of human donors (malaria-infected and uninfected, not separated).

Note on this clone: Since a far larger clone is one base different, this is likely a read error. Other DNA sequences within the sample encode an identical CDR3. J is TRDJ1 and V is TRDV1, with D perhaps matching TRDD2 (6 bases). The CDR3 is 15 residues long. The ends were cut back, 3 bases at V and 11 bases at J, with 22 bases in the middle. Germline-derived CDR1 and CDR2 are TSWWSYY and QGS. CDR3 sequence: CALGDIKAFPVGLIF. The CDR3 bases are TGTGCTCTTGGGGATATCAAGGCCTTCCCCGTTGGGCTCATCTTT.

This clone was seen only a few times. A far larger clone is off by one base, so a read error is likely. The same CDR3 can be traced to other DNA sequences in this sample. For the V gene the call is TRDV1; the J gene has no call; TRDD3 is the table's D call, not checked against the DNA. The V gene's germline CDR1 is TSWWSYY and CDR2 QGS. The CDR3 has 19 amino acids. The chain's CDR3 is CALGELPHNWGICNDKLIF. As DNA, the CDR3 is TGTGCTCTTGGGGAACTTCCTCACAACTGGGGGATATGCAACGATAAGCTCATCTTT.